This T cell receptor (beta chain) appears in the sequencing data of a study of neurological immune-mediated disorders. V dropped 2 bases and J dropped 5 bases, with 15 bases sitting between them. The CDR3 is made up of 15 amino acids. The germline CDR1 and CDR2 sequences are SEHNR and FQNEAQ (reference sequence). There are many counts of this clonotype. TCRdb reprocessed the 5' RACE reads with MiXCR, giving one entry per CDR3 protein. The sample has some 26,000 distinct CDR3 sequences, around 3.2% seen once. The chain recombines TRBV7-9 with TRBJ2-5, with D perhaps matching TRBD2 (6 bases). The specimen sequenced was PBMCs. The sequence was obtained from a woman aged 25 to 39 with multiple sclerosis. CDR3 in amino acids: CASSLQEGLLETQYF. The CDR3 bases are TGTGCCAGCAGCTTACAGGAGGGGCTCTTGGAGACCCAGTACTTC. Full variable domain (missing parts from reference TRBV7-9 and TRBJ2-5): DTGVSQNPRHKITKRGQNVTFRCDPISEHNRLYWYRQTLGQGPEFLTYFQNEAQLEKSRLLSDRFSAERPKGSFSTLEIQRTEQGDSAMYLCASSLQEGLLETQYFGPGTRLLVL.